The T cell receptor beta chain under discussion was sequenced for a study of tissue T cells after allogeneic stem cell transplantation. Whole-study results and caveats: In patients and mice, blood and spleen missed much of tissue repertoire.

The time point: mouse harvest day 7 after allogeneic transplant. The graft held 10^6 splenic CD5+ T cells and 10^7 T-cell-depleted bone marrow cells. The data were produced by immunoSEQ multiplex PCR, yet TCRdb's version contains in-frame clones alone and is incomplete. The profile shows about 8,300 clones, over 40% of them singletons. This clone has only a few counts. Its specificity is unknown. Gene names follow the mouse nomenclature. Read sequence stops 1 residue before the CDR3 end, and the germline J gene provides the missing end. Germline lookup yields CDR1 KGHPV and CDR2 FQNQEV (reference sequence). The CDR3 sequence is 13 residues long. Trimming left V 4 bases short and J 8 bases short, with 9 bases between.

The sequencing sample was made of gut tissue. This receptor was taken from a female BALB/c mouse given C57BL/6 T cells with graft-versus-host disease after an allogeneic hematopoietic cell transplant. This rearrangement joins TRBV26 to TRBJ1-6; perhaps TRBD1 as D (5 bases). TRBJ1-6 is sorted into the ORF group, with uncertain function. The sequenced CDR3 bases are TGTGCCAGCAGTCAAGGAGGGGATTCGCCCCTCTAC. This sequence encodes CASSQGGDSPLY. The entire CDR3 sequence reads CASSQGGDSPLYF.